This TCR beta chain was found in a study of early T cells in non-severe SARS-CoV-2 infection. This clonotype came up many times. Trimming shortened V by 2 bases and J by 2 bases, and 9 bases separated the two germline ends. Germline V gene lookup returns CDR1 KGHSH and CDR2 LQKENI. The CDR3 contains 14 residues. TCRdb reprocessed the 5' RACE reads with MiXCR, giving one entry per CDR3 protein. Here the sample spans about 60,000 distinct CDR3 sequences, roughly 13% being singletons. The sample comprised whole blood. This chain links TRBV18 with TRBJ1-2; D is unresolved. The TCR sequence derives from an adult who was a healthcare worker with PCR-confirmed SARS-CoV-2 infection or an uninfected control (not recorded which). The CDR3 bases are TGTGCCAGCTCACCAAGGACGGACAACTATGGCTACACCTTC. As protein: CASSPRTDNYGYTF.